Below, 10 T cell receptor beta chains from the same sample are listed, as sequenced in a study of beta chain features in type 1 diabetes. Study conclusions and caveats: TCRB CDR3s from Type 1 diabetes patients were moderately but significantly shorter in all four CD4+ subsets.

Antigens of these TCRs are unknown. Since all of the isolated RNA was reverse transcribed, expressed TCRB transcripts were what got sequenced. Produced via immunoSEQ multiplex PCR; TCRdb's table is partial and in-frame only. Altogether about 650,000 clones are present, roughly 12% being singletons, with the ten largest covering about 0.11%. The source material was naive CD4+ T cells from blood. These receptors were obtained from a man between 25 and 39 years old with type 1 diabetes.

The table lists this clone with a few counts. The genes are TRBV9 and TRBJ2-7; tentative D call: TRBD2 (5 bases). Germline lookup yields CDR1 SGDLS and CDR2 YYNGEE. This CDR3 has 13 residues. V lost 2 bases, J lost 2 bases, and 8 bases lay in between. The CDR3, as DNA: TGTGCCAGCAGCGTCCGGGAAACCTACGAGCAGTACTTC. This translates into CASSVRETYEQYF.

Regarding this clone: The sample contains more than one DNA sequence encoding this CDR3. The chain joins TRBV7-9 to TRBJ2-7; D is unclear. V was clipped by 5 bases and J by 4 bases, with 9 bases between them. CDR1 SEHNR and CDR2 FQNEAQ come from the germline V gene (reference sequence). The CDR3 extends over 12 amino acids. The CDR3 sequence is CASSPTGYEQYF. The CDR3 DNA reads TGTGCCAGCAGCCCTACCGGGTACGAGCAGTACTTC.

This clone was picked up a small number of times. The J gene is TRBJ1-1, the V gene TRBV6-5; TRBD1 is a possible D gene (5 bases). Germline CDR1 MNHEY, CDR2 SVGAGI. V was trimmed by 0 bases and J by 5 bases, leaving 10 bases between them. The CDR3 sequence is 14 residues long. Here the CDR3 reads CASSYSKGLTEAFF. CDR3 nucleotides: TGTGCCAGCAGTTACTCGAAGGGGTTAACTGAAGCTTTCTTT.

The CDR3 sequence: CASSDTRVGNYGYTF. For the CDR3, the DNA is TGTGCCAGCAGTGATACCCGAGTGGGGAACTATGGCTACACCTTC. The rearrangement uses TRBV25-1 and TRBJ1-2, with no clear D. CDR1 is MGHDK and CDR2 is SYGVNS in the germline V gene. The CDR3 extends over 15 amino acids. Trimming pared 3 bases from V and 2 bases from J, leaving 13 bases between.

The chain couples TRBV7-4 to TRBJ1-6, with D hard to call. Deletions cut 0 bases from V and 0 bases from J, with 15 bases between. Germline V gene sequence: CDR1 SGHVT, CDR2 SQSDAQ. This CDR3 region has 19 residues. The CDR3 DNA is TGTGCCAGCAGCTTAGCCCCACTCGGACGGAGCTCCTATAATTCACCCCTCCACTTT. It is translated as CASSLAPLGRSSYNSPLHF.

V and J are TRBV27 and TRBJ2-3; D is uncertain. Germline V lookup: CDR1 MNHEY, CDR2 SMNVEV (reference sequence). With 5 bases removed from V and 8 bases from J, the gap between germline ends came to 14 bases. CDR3 length: 13 residues. The CDR3 protein is CASSLTVLGTQYF. The CDR3 DNA reads TGTGCCAGCAGTCTGACCGTTCTAGGTACGCAGTATTTT.

The rearrangement links TRBV9 to TRBJ2-1, with 12 bases identical to TRBD2. The V gene's germline CDR1 is SGDLS and CDR2 YYNGEE. V dropped 0 bases and J dropped 6; count of bases not matched to a gene: 1. The CDR3 extends over 15 amino acids. CDR3 DNA sequence: TGTGCCAGCAGCGTAGGGACTAGCGGGGCCAATGAGCAGTTCTTC. Amino acid sequence: CASSVGTSGANEQFF.

This clone was picked up a small number of times. This chain links TRBV28 with TRBJ2-1; D remains unclear. Germline CDR1 MDHEN, CDR2 SYDVKM. V dropped 3 bases and J dropped 5 bases, with 8 bases sitting between them. This CDR3 has 13 amino acids. The CDR3: CASSFVRDNEQFF. The CDR3 bases are TGTGCCAGCAGTTTCGTAAGGGACAATGAGCAGTTCTTC.

There are a few counts of this clone. The V gene is TRBV18, the J gene TRBJ2-1, with 8 bases matching TRBD1. The junction had 13 bases not matched to a gene; V was cut back by 6 bases and J by 9 bases. Germline V CDR1 and CDR2: KGHSH, LQKENI. The CDR3 sequence is 15 residues long. For the CDR3, the DNA is TGTGCCAGCTCCCTTATGAGGGACAGGAGTAGTGAGCAGTTCTTC. Encoded protein: CASSLMRDRSSEQFF.

The gene calls are TRBV4-2 and TRBJ2-7; TRBD1 matches at 7 bases. V lost 6 bases to trimming and J lost 4 bases; unmatched junction nucleotides: 6. The CDR3 extends over 13 amino acids. Germline V gives CDR1 LGHNA, CDR2 YNFKEQ. The CDR3 sequence is CASRSQGVYEQYF. In nucleotides, the CDR3 is TGTGCCAGCAGATCTCAGGGGGTTTACGAGCAGTACTTC.